The 6 T cell receptor beta chains below were found in one sample sequenced in a study of low-dose radiotherapy and immunotherapy resistance in tumors. Time point noted: after trial treatment. This sample's treatment: LDRT plus nivolumab, ipilimumab, low-dose cyclophosphamide and aspirin (RACIN trial). Primers used for first-strand cDNA, a TRAV- and TRBV-specific set, covered both alpha and beta chains. A 20-cycle PCR with a constant-region primer and V-primer adapter amplified TCRs. MiXCR was run by TCRdb on the reads, yielding one entry per CDR3 protein. The sample records about 60,000 distinct CDR3 sequences, less than 30% being singletons. The sample consisted of PBMCs, taken after low-dose radiotherapy plus immunotherapy. These receptor sequences come from a male donor with prostate cancer.

The rearrangement joins TRBV5-3 to TRBJ2-3; D may be TRBD1 or TRBD2 (6 bases each). TRBV5-3 is an open reading frame, and its role is uncertain. The CDR3 sequence is 14 residues long. V lost 8 bases, J lost 5 bases, and 18 bases lay in between. In DNA form, the CDR3 reads TGTGCCAGCGGAGGGGGTTGGGGCGGAGATACGCAGTATTTT. Amino acids: CASGGGWGGDTQYF.

This clonotype was picked up many times. This rearrangement joins TRBV5-1 to TRBJ1-5; D call uncertain. The CDR3 sequence is 13 residues long. Germline CDR1 SGHRS, CDR2 YFSETQ. V was shortened by 5 bases and J by 2 bases, with 8 bases between the two germline ends. DNA of the CDR3: TGCGCCAGCAGTCCAGAGGGCAATCAGCCCCAGCATTTT. Residues: CASSPEGNQPQHF.

Many counts were recorded for this clonotype. V and J are TRBV29-1 and TRBJ2-7; D is perhaps TRBD1 or TRBD2 (5 bases each). From germline, CDR1 is SQVTM and CDR2 ANQGSEA. V was clipped by 5 bases and J by 7 bases, with 15 bases between them. The CDR3 length is 12 residues. The CDR3 protein is CSVIRGVEEQYF. The CDR3 DNA is TGCAGCGTTATCCGAGGGGTTGAAGAGCAGTACTTC.

The V call is TRBV2, the J call TRBJ2-5; tentative D call: TRBD1 (5 bases). The CDR3 consists of 13 residues. V was cut by 2 bases and J by 3 bases, with 7 bases left in between. Germline CDR1 is SNHLY and CDR2 is FYNNEI. CDR3 nucleotides: TGTGCCAGCAGTGAAAGACAGAAAGAGACCCAGTACTTC. Translation gives CASSERQKETQYF.

This clonotype was observed at least ten times. The chain joins TRBV2 to TRBJ2-3; 7 nucleotides line up with TRBD2. The V and J ends lost 1 base and 2 bases, in that order; junction bases with no gene match: 3. This CDR3 contains 15 residues. Germline V lookup: CDR1 SNHLY, CDR2 FYNNEI. The CDR3 bases are TGTGCCAGCAGTGAAGGGCTAGCGGTCACAGATACGCAGTATTTT. Translated: CASSEGLAVTDTQYF.

This clonotype was seen repeatedly, ten times or more. The chain links TRBV10-3 to TRBJ2-7; 9 bases match TRBD1. The CDR3 runs to 14 residues. Germline trimming cut 7 bases from V and 4 bases from J; bases unmatched to any gene: 8. From germline, CDR1 is ENHRY and CDR2 SYGVKD. The CDR3 sequence: CAIKLTGGSYEQYF. The CDR3 DNA follows: TGTGCCATCAAATTGACAGGGGGTAGTTACGAGCAGTACTTC.